This is a list of T cell receptor beta chains from one sample in a study of T cell changes during pregnancy in multiple sclerosis. Clones were sequenced by immunoSEQ multiplex PCR, and TCRdb holds only the in-frame ones, with some missing. The sample shows some 80,000 clones, about 95% of them seen only once. Sequencing was performed on peripheral blood, taken in the second trimester of pregnancy. The source of these receptors is a female donor with multiple sclerosis, enrolled in a pregnancy study. Each CDR3 is given with its conserved first and last residue. Fields, in order: V gene, CDR3 length, D gene, J gene, clone size, CDR3 DNA, CDR3 protein. D genes are given only for firm matches. Rows may omit the clone size; those that give it use once, few, many or a size class.

V: TRBV9
length: 15
D: TRBD2
J: TRBJ2-3
size: -
DNA: TGTGCCAGCAGCTTTACTAGCGCTAGCACAGATACGCAGTATTTT
CDR3: CASSFTSASTDTQYF

V: TRBV4-3
length: 14
D: TRBD1
J: TRBJ2-3
size: once
DNA: TGCGCCAGCAGCCACCCCCAGGGGGCAGATACGCAGTATTTT
CDR3: CASSHPQGADTQYF

V: TRBV2
length: 13
D: TRBD1
J: TRBJ1-1
size: -
DNA: TGTGCCAGCAGTGAATTGACAGGGTTACGGGCTTTCTTT
CDR3: CASSELTGLRAFF

V: TRBV7-3
length: 14
D: -
J: TRBJ2-3
size: -
DNA: TGTGCCAGCAGCCCCAGAGGGCAAACAGATACGCAGTATTTT
CDR3: CASSPRGQTDTQYF

V: TRBV7-2
length: 15
D: TRBD2
J: TRBJ2-5
size: -
DNA: TGTACCAGCAGCTTAAACGGACTAGCGGAAGAGACCCAGTACTTC
CDR3: CTSSLNGLAEETQYF

V: TRBV10-1
length: 15
D: TRBD1
J: TRBJ2-7
size: once
DNA: TGCGCCAGCAGCGCCACCGGGACAGCCCCCTACGAGCAGTACTTC
CDR3: CASSATGTAPYEQYF

V: TRBV19
length: 12
D: TRBD1
J: TRBJ1-1
size: few
DNA: TGTGCCGTAGGGCAGGGGGCCTCTGAAGCTTTCTTT
CDR3: CAVGQGASEAFF

V: TRBV15
length: 18
D: TRBD2
J: TRBJ2-1
size: -
DNA: TGTGCCACCAGCAGTGGACTAGCGGGTGTGAACTCCTACAATGAGCAGTTCTTC
CDR3: CATSSGLAGVNSYNEQFF

V: TRBV27
length: 16
D: -
J: TRBJ2-5
size: -
DNA: TGTGCCAGCAGTTTAGCCTTATGGACTTCTCAAGAGACCCAGTACTTC
CDR3: CASSLALWTSQETQYF

V: TRBV6-1
length: 13
D: -
J: TRBJ2-7
size: -
DNA: TGTGCCAGCAGTGAAAGGGGTTCCTACGAGCAGTACTTC
CDR3: CASSERGSYEQYF

V: TRBV6-5
length: 13
D: -
J: TRBJ2-1
size: -
DNA: TGTGCCAGCAGTTACTCGAGAGGAAATGAGCAGTTCTTC
CDR3: CASSYSRGNEQFF

V: TRBV5-1
length: 15
D: TRBD2
J: TRBJ2-3
size: -
DNA: TGCGCCAGCAGCTTGGCGGGGAGGGGCACAGATACGCAGTATTTT
CDR3: CASSLAGRGTDTQYF

V: TRBV5-8
length: 15
D: TRBD2
J: TRBJ2-1
size: -
DNA: TGTGCCAGCAGTTACGGACTAGCGGGCCACAATGAGCAGTTCTTC
CDR3: CASSYGLAGHNEQFF

V: TRBV28
length: 15
D: -
J: TRBJ2-7
size: -
DNA: TGTGCCAGCACCCCGCAGGGGCAGGGTTACTACGAGCAGTACTTC
CDR3: CASTPQGQGYYEQYF

V: TRBV13
length: 12
D: -
J: TRBJ2-2
size: -
DNA: TGTGCCAGCAGCTTAGCCGCCGGGGAGCTGTTTTTT
CDR3: CASSLAAGELFF

V: TRBV19
length: 16
D: TRBD1
J: TRBJ1-5
size: -
DNA: TGTGCCAGTAGTATGGCAGGGGGGCCCCGCAATCAGCCCCAGCATTTT
CDR3: CASSMAGGPRNQPQHF

V: TRBV5-1
length: 14
D: TRBD1
J: TRBJ2-5
size: once
DNA: TGCGCCAGCAGCTTGGCAGGGGGCCCGGAGACCCAGTACTTC
CDR3: CASSLAGGPETQYF

V: TRBV5-1
length: 15
D: TRBD1
J: TRBJ2-3
size: -
DNA: TGCGCCAGCAGCATGACAGGGGGCGCGACAGATACGCAGTATTTT
CDR3: CASSMTGGATDTQYF

V: TRBV5-6
length: 11
D: -
J: TRBJ2-1
size: -
DNA: TGTGCCAGCAGCGCGCGGGGTGAGCAGTTCTTC
CDR3: CASSARGEQFF

V: TRBV2
length: 12
D: -
J: TRBJ1-4
size: once
DNA: TGTGCCAGCGGCCAGGGTAATGAAAAACTGTTTTTT
CDR3: CASGQGNEKLFF

V: TRBV4-3
length: 15
D: TRBD2
J: TRBJ2-1
size: -
DNA: TGCGCCAGCACCTCTAGCGGGAGTTCATACAATGAGCAGTTCTTC
CDR3: CASTSSGSSYNEQFF

V: TRBV4-3
length: 15
D: -
J: TRBJ2-3
size: -
DNA: TGCGCCAGCAGCTTTAGTCCTAGCGGCACAGATACGCAGTATTTT
CDR3: CASSFSPSGTDTQYF

V: TRBV19
length: 15
D: TRBD1
J: TRBJ2-1
size: -
DNA: TGTGCCAGTAGTATAGGTCAGGGGGCATCGGATGAGCAGTTCTTC
CDR3: CASSIGQGASDEQFF

V: TRBV11-2
length: 16
D: -
J: TRBJ2-2
size: -
DNA: TGTGCCAGCAGCTTAAGGGCGGGAATGAGCACCGGGGAGCTGTTTTTT
CDR3: CASSLRAGMSTGELFF

V: TRBV18
length: 14
D: TRBD1
J: TRBJ2-1
size: -
DNA: TGTGCCAGCTCGAGCATACCAGGGGGCAATGAGCAGTTCTTC
CDR3: CASSSIPGGNEQFF

V: TRBV4-2
length: 11
D: -
J: TRBJ2-5
size: -
DNA: TGTGCCAGCAGCCGAGAAGAGACCCAGTACTTC
CDR3: CASSREETQYF

V: TRBV7-2
length: 19
D: TRBD2
J: TRBJ2-1
size: -
DNA: TGTGCCAGCAGCTTTCAAGTCGCTAGCGGGAGGGCCAGGTACAATGAGCAGTTCTTC
CDR3: CASSFQVASGRARYNEQFF

V: TRBV19
length: 12
D: -
J: TRBJ1-2
size: -
DNA: TGTGCCAGTAGTATAGATCCAGGGGGCTACACCTTC
CDR3: CASSIDPGGYTF

V: TRBV18
length: 15
D: -
J: TRBJ1-2
size: -
DNA: TGTGCCAGCTCACCACTTACAGGATCGGACTATGGCTACACCTTC
CDR3: CASSPLTGSDYGYTF

V: TRBV6-5
length: 12
D: -
J: TRBJ1-2
size: -
DNA: TGTGCCAGCAGTTCGACAAGCTATGGCTACACCTTC
CDR3: CASSSTSYGYTF

V: TRBV20-1
length: 11
D: TRBD2
J: TRBJ2-1
size: -
DNA: TGCAGGCTAGGACTAGCGGGAGGGCAGTTCTTC
CDR3: CRLGLAGGQFF

V: TRBV6-6
length: 15
D: -
J: TRBJ2-2
size: -
DNA: TGTGCCAGCAGTTACTCGAGAACGGGGACCGGGGAGCTGTTTTTT
CDR3: CASSYSRTGTGELFF

V: TRBV19
length: 13
D: -
J: TRBJ2-7
size: -
DNA: TGTGCCAGTAGTCCGGGGATAGCCTACGAGCAGTACTTC
CDR3: CASSPGIAYEQYF

V: TRBV6-1
length: 16
D: -
J: TRBJ1-4
size: -
DNA: TGTGCCAGCAGTGAACGGGCAGGGGCAACTAATGAAAAACTGTTTTTT
CDR3: CASSERAGATNEKLFF

V: TRBV7-7
length: 15
D: TRBD1
J: TRBJ2-2
size: -
DNA: TGTGCCAGCAGCTTAGGGGACAGAAACACCGGGGAGCTGTTTTTT
CDR3: CASSLGDRNTGELFF

V: TRBV5-1
length: 15
D: TRBD2
J: TRBJ2-5
size: -
DNA: TGCGCCAGCAGCCTGACTAGCAGGAGGGGAGAGACCCAGTACTTC
CDR3: CASSLTSRRGETQYF

V: TRBV9
length: 16
D: TRBD2
J: TRBJ2-2
size: -
DNA: TGTGCCAGCAGCGTAGTCGGGAGGGCCGAGGGCGGGGAGCTGTTTTTT
CDR3: CASSVVGRAEGGELFF

V: TRBV27
length: 17
D: TRBD2
J: TRBJ2-7
size: once
DNA: TGTGCCAGCAGTTTATCTTTTCGGACGGGAGGGATGTACGAGCAGTACTTC
CDR3: CASSLSFRTGGMYEQYF

V: TRBV21-1
length: 18
D: -
J: TRBJ1-5
size: -
DNA: TGTGCCAGCAGCAAAGAGGAAGGGAAGATCGGGGACAATCAGCCCCAGCATTTT
CDR3: CASSKEEGKIGDNQPQHF

V: TRBV18
length: 14
D: -
J: TRBJ2-5
size: once
DNA: TGTGCCAGCTCTATCCGACTAGTACGAGAGACCCAGTACTTC
CDR3: CASSIRLVRETQYF

V: TRBV14
length: 15
D: -
J: TRBJ1-4
size: -
DNA: TGTGCCAGCAGCCTTCGTGGGGGGACTAATGAAAAACTGTTTTTT
CDR3: CASSLRGGTNEKLFF

V: TRBV7-6
length: 15
D: -
J: TRBJ2-2
size: -
DNA: TGTGCCAGCAGCTTAGCGGGGGGTGGCACCGGGGAGCTGTTTTTT
CDR3: CASSLAGGGTGELFF

V: TRBV7-9
length: 15
D: TRBD2
J: TRBJ2-7
size: -
DNA: TGTGCCAGCAGCCGTAGCGGGTCTACCTCCTACGAGCAGTACTTC
CDR3: CASSRSGSTSYEQYF

V: TRBV5-1
length: 16
D: TRBD2
J: TRBJ2-5
size: -
DNA: TGCGCCAGCAGCAGTGGGGAACTAGCGGGAGTTGAGACCCAGTACTTC
CDR3: CASSSGELAGVETQYF

V: TRBV6-5
length: 13
D: -
J: TRBJ1-5
size: once
DNA: TGTGCCAGCAGTTACCAGGCCCCAGGGCCCCAGCATTTT
CDR3: CASSYQAPGPQHF

V: TRBV5-8
length: 17
D: TRBD2
J: TRBJ2-3
size: -
DNA: TGTGCCAGCAGCAGAGGGACTAGCGGGACTAGCACAGATACGCAGTATTTT
CDR3: CASSRGTSGTSTDTQYF

V: TRBV4-3
length: 15
D: -
J: TRBJ2-3
size: few
DNA: TGCGCCAGCAGCCAAGGTAAGACACGCACAGATACGCAGTATTTT
CDR3: CASSQGKTRTDTQYF

V: TRBV19
length: 15
D: -
J: TRBJ2-2
size: -
DNA: TGTGCCAGTAAAGAGGACTACTTGAACACCGGGGAGCTGTTTTTT
CDR3: CASKEDYLNTGELFF

V: TRBV5-5
length: 16
D: -
J: TRBJ2-2
size: -
DNA: TGTGCCAGCAGACCTAGCGCCGGAAGGAACACCGGGGAGCTGTTTTTT
CDR3: CASRPSAGRNTGELFF

V: TRBV29-1
length: 20
D: -
J: TRBJ1-5
size: -
DNA: TGCAGCGTCCCAATACCCTTCCCGGTCTCGAACCATATTAGCAATCAGCCCCAGCATTTT
CDR3: CSVPIPFPVSNHISNQPQHF

V: TRBV13
length: 14
D: -
J: TRBJ2-1
size: -
DNA: TGTGCCAGCAGCTTAGCGGTACTAAACAATGAGCAGTTCTTC
CDR3: CASSLAVLNNEQFF

V: TRBV5-6
length: 15
D: TRBD1
J: TRBJ2-6
size: -
DNA: TGTGCCAGCAGACCAACAGGGGCCGGGGCCAACGTCCTGACTTTC
CDR3: CASRPTGAGANVLTF

V: TRBV19
length: 12
D: TRBD1
J: TRBJ1-4
size: -
DNA: TGTGCCAGTAGCCAGGGGGGTGAAAAACTGTTTTTT
CDR3: CASSQGGEKLFF

V: TRBV28
length: 17
D: TRBD2
J: TRBJ2-3
size: -
DNA: TGTGCCAGCAGTTTGGGACTAGCGGGAGTGCTTCCAGATACGCAGTATTTT
CDR3: CASSLGLAGVLPDTQYF

V: TRBV7-6
length: 14
D: -
J: TRBJ2-7
size: -
DNA: TGTGCCAGCAGCTTAGTCTCGGGCTCCTACGAGCAGTACTTC
CDR3: CASSLVSGSYEQYF

V: TRBV5-6
length: 13
D: -
J: TRBJ1-1
size: -
DNA: TGTGCCAGCAGCTTGGCGGGAGTTCGCCCAGCTTTCTTT
CDR3: CASSLAGVRPAFF

V: TRBV28
length: 14
D: TRBD2
J: TRBJ2-3
size: once
DNA: TGTGCCAGCAGTAGACTAGCGGGCCAGAATACGCAGTATTTT
CDR3: CASSRLAGQNTQYF

V: TRBV28
length: 16
D: TRBD2
J: TRBJ2-7
size: -
DNA: TGTGCCAGCAGTTTATCCCTAGCGGGAGGCTTGAGCGAGCAGTACTTC
CDR3: CASSLSLAGGLSEQYF

V: TRBV19
length: 15
D: TRBD2
J: TRBJ2-1
size: -
DNA: TGTGCCAGTACCGGACTAGCGGGAGTCGGTAATGAGCAGTTCTTC
CDR3: CASTGLAGVGNEQFF